This is a list of T cell receptor beta chains from one sample in a study of OX40 agonist ivuxolimab in advanced cancers. Sequencing was performed with immunoSEQ multiplex PCR; in TCRdb, only in-frame clones are kept and a portion is missing. The data show over 90,000 clones, approximately 93% seen once. This specimen was CD4+ or CD8+ T cells sorted from blood, taken in a trial of the OX40 agonist ivuxolimab. The origin of the receptors is an adult with an advanced solid tumor such as melanoma, head and neck, liver or kidney cancer. Both conserved end residues are part of each CDR3. A D gene is named only where the DNA matches it firmly. The size entry is marked missing in some rows and otherwise reads once, few, many or a size class.

J: TRBJ2-7; size: NA; length: 12; V: TRBV10-3; D: NA; CDR3: CAISASRDEQYF; DNA: TGTGCCATCAGTGCCTCTAGGGACGAGCAGTACTTC
J: TRBJ2-1; size: NA; length: 15; V: TRBV5-4; D: NA; CDR3: CASSQPGRSYNEQFF; DNA: TGTGCCAGCAGCCAACCGGGTCGTTCCTACAATGAGCAGTTCTTC
J: TRBJ2-5; size: NA; length: 16; V: TRBV9; D: TRBD2; CDR3: CASSVSSGGIQETQYF; DNA: TGTGCCAGCAGCGTGTCTAGCGGGGGGATACAAGAGACCCAGTACTTC
J: TRBJ2-3; size: NA; length: 16; V: TRBV30; D: NA; CDR3: CAWSVRRAGFTDTQYF; DNA: TGTGCCTGGAGTGTACGGAGGGCAGGGTTCACAGATACGCAGTATTTT
J: TRBJ1-1; size: few; length: 11; V: TRBV20-1; D: NA; CDR3: CSASPGGEAFF; DNA: TGCAGTGCTAGTCCGGGGGGCGAAGCTTTCTTT
J: TRBJ2-1; size: once; length: 15; V: TRBV6-5; D: TRBD1; CDR3: CASRLTGGTYNEQFF; DNA: TGTGCCAGCAGATTGACAGGGGGTACTTACAATGAGCAGTTCTTC
J: TRBJ1-4; size: once; length: 17; V: TRBV4-3; D: NA; CDR3: CASSQDQSRRSNEKLFF; DNA: TGCGCCAGCAGCCAAGATCAATCACGTAGGTCTAATGAAAAACTGTTTTTT
J: TRBJ1-2; size: NA; length: 12; V: TRBV6-1; D: NA; CDR3: CASSPTGSGYTF; DNA: TGTGCCAGCAGTCCAACAGGGTCCGGCTACACCTTC
J: TRBJ2-5; size: NA; length: 15; V: TRBV7-8; D: TRBD2; CDR3: CASSQRLAGEETQYF; DNA: TGTGCCAGCAGCCAACGACTAGCGGGGGAAGAGACCCAGTACTTC
J: TRBJ1-1; size: NA; length: 15; V: TRBV18; D: NA; CDR3: CASSPQQETNTEAFF; DNA: TGTGCCAGCTCACCTCAACAGGAAACTAACACTGAAGCTTTCTTT
J: TRBJ2-7; size: NA; length: 14; V: TRBV29-1; D: TRBD2; CDR3: CSARGLAGVREQYF; DNA: TGCAGCGCCCGGGGACTAGCGGGAGTAAGGGAGCAGTACTTC